The rows below give T cell receptor beta chains drawn from one sample of a study of cytomegalovirus exposure and HLA in healthy donors. Clones were read by immunoSEQ multiplex PCR, and TCRdb kept only the in-frame ones, dropping some. Of nearly 100,000 clones listed, around a tenth were seen once; the top ten hold 5.1%. Sample: PBMCs. The receptors stem from a man aged 50 to 59 in good health and CMV-seropositive. Both conserved end residues are part of each CDR3. The D gene is left open where the match is weak. Clone size is given for some rows only: seen once, a few or many times, or a class if the clone is expanded.

v_gene,abundance,j_gene,d_gene,CDR3nt,CDR3aa
TRBV5-4,few,TRBJ2-2,TRBD2,TGTGCCAGCAGCTTGGCGGGGGGGACCGGGGAGCTGTTTTTT,CASSLAGGTGELFF
TRBV7-2,few,TRBJ2-3,TRBD1,TGTGCCAGCAGCTTAATCGGACAGGGGAAAGATACGCAGTATTTT,CASSLIGQGKDTQYF
TRBV5-1,few,TRBJ2-5,TRBD2,TGCGCCAGCAGCTTGTCAGATGTGAGACTAGCGGGGAGGGGAGAGACCCAGTACTTC,CASSLSDVRLAGRGETQYF
TRBV29-1,few,TRBJ2-7,TRBD1,TGCAGCGCGGAGACAGGGTTCTACGAGCAGTACTTC,CSAETGFYEQYF
TRBV18,.,TRBJ2-1,TRBD1,TGTGCCAGCTCACCACAGGGACAGGGTATAGATGAGCAGTTCTTC,CASSPQGQGIDEQFF
TRBV5-1,few,TRBJ1-1,.,TGCGCCAGCACCCCGGAAGTGGGCAACACTGAAGCTTTCTTT,CASTPEVGNTEAFF
TRBV7-6,many,TRBJ2-3,.,TGTGCCAGCAGCTGGATAAGCGGGAGCACAGATACGCAGTATTTT,CASSWISGSTDTQYF
TRBV30,few,TRBJ2-1,TRBD2,TGTGCCTCCTCTAGCGGGAGGGGGTATGAGCAGTTCTTC,CASSSGRGYEQFF
TRBV5-1,.,TRBJ2-5,TRBD2,TGCGCCAGCAGCCCGGGACTAGCGGGAGGGAGACAAGAGACCCAGTACTTC,CASSPGLAGGRQETQYF
TRBV30,.,TRBJ1-1,.,TGTGCCTGGGGGGCATCCATTGAAGCTTTCTTT,CAWGASIEAFF
TRBV9,few,TRBJ2-7,TRBD2,TGTGCCAGCAGTGCAAGCGGGAGTAAAATCGACGAGCAGTACTTC,CASSASGSKIDEQYF
TRBV5-6,few,TRBJ2-7,.,TGTGCCAGCAGCCCGGGTCCTGCGGGCGAGCAGTACTTC,CASSPGPAGEQYF
TRBV10-3,few,TRBJ2-1,.,TGTGCCATCACCCAGGGGTATGGTACTTACAATGAGCAGTTCTTC,CAITQGYGTYNEQFF
TRBV6-1,few,TRBJ2-3,TRBD2,TGTGCCAGCAGTGAGCCCGGGAGGGCCGGTCGAGATACGCAGTATTTT,CASSEPGRAGRDTQYF
TRBV28,.,TRBJ1-2,.,TGTGCCAGCACAGATAACTATGGCTACACCTTC,CASTDNYGYTF
TRBV10-3,few,TRBJ2-7,TRBD2,TGTGCCATCAGTGAGCCCCGGGGTAGCGGGAAACCTGTATCCTACGAGCAGTACTTC,CAISEPRGSGKPVSYEQYF
TRBV28,few,TRBJ1-1,.,TGTGCCAGCATGGGGGGAAAGAACACTGAAGCTTTCTTT,CASMGGKNTEAFF